The 19 T cell receptor beta chains presented below share a single source sample, sequenced in a study of shared clonotypes between healthy human individuals. Sequencing was performed with immunoSEQ multiplex PCR; in TCRdb, only in-frame clones are kept and a portion is missing. The table records around 640,000 clones, 90% to 97% of them present only once. The naive CD8 population came from CD45RO-negative cells selected for CCR7, without terminally differentiated effector memory CD45RA+ cells. Specimen: naive CD8+ T cells sorted from blood. The receptors originated from a woman aged 25 to 39 in good health.

This chain uses TRBV29-1 with TRBJ2-1; 9 bases are shared with TRBD2. The germline CDR1 and CDR2 sequences are SQVTM and ANQGSEA. The V segment lost 4 bases and the J segment 5 bases; nucleotides outside the gene matches: 9. The CDR3 extends over 15 amino acids. CDR3 DNA: TGCAGCGTTGCCAGTAGCGGGAGAACCCACAATGAGCAGTTCTTC. Residues: CSVASSGRTHNEQFF.

The V gene is TRBV5-1, the J gene TRBJ1-1, with D tentatively TRBD1 (5 bases). The germline CDR1 and CDR2 sequences are SGHRS and YFSETQ. The CDR3 runs 15 residues. The V end was cut by 3 bases, the J end by 1 base, with 13 bases between. The CDR3 here is CASSSGDGSNTEAFF. The CDR3 DNA is TGCGCCAGCAGCTCCGGGGACGGATCGAACACTGAAGCTTTCTTT.

This chain uses TRBV10-2 with TRBJ1-1; a weak D match, TRBD1 (5 bases). The V gene's germline CDR1 is WSHSY and CDR2 SAAADI. V was clipped by 8 bases and J by 11 bases, with 18 bases between them. This CDR3 is 12 amino acids long. CDR3 region: CASGETIKGAFF. The CDR3 DNA reads TGCGCCAGCGGAGAGACAATAAAGGGGGCTTTCTTT.

A remark on this clone: Other DNA variants within this sample encode the same CDR3. This rearrangement joins TRBV27 to TRBJ1-5, with TRBD1 identical over 7 bases. The V and J ends lost 4 bases and 1 base, in that order; junction bases with no gene match: 1. Germline V gene lookup returns CDR1 MNHEY and CDR2 SMNVEV (reference sequence). The CDR3 covers 14 residues. CDR3 residues: CASSWTGSNQPQHF. The CDR3 region has the DNA TGTGCCAGCAGTTGGACAGGCAGCAATCAGCCCCAGCATTTT.

V and J are TRBV5-8 and TRBJ2-7; D ambiguous. The CDR3 is made up of 14 amino acids. Trimming removed 2 bases from V and 0 bases from J, with 9 bases in between. Germline-derived CDR1 and CDR2 are SGHTS and YDEGEE. CDR3 sequence reads: CASSFRQPSYEQYF. The DNA of the CDR3 is TGTGCCAGCAGCTTTCGGCAGCCCTCCTACGAGCAGTACTTC.

The V call is TRBV5-1, the J call TRBJ1-4; maybe TRBD1 (5 bases). Germline V gene sequence: CDR1 SGHRS, CDR2 YFSETQ. This CDR3 contains 14 residues. V lost 4 bases and J lost 7, with 14 bases in between. CDR3 protein: CASSPTGTIEKLFF. As DNA, the CDR3 is TGCGCCAGCAGCCCTACCGGGACGATTGAAAAACTGTTTTTT. The whole variable domain, filled in from reference TRBV5-1 and TRBJ1-4, reads KAGVTQTPRYLIKTRGQQVTLSCSPISGHRSVSWYQQTPGQGLQFLFEYFSETQRNKGNFPGRFSGRQFSNSRSEMNVSTLELGDSALYLCASSPTGTIEKLFFGSGTQLSVL.

The V call is TRBV5-1, the J call TRBJ2-2; 9 nucleotides align to TRBD2. Germline V lookup: CDR1 SGHRS, CDR2 YFSETQ. CDR3 size: 15 residues. The V gene end was trimmed by 1 base and the J gene end by 5 bases; junction bases not matched to a gene: 3. This CDR3 is CASSLQREVTGELFF. In DNA, the CDR3 is TGCGCCAGCAGCTTGCAGCGGGAGGTTACCGGGGAGCTGTTTTTT.

This chain joins TRBV28 and TRBJ2-7; possible D gene TRBD1, 6 bases. Germline loops: CDR1 MDHEN, CDR2 SYDVKM. This CDR3 has 14 residues. V was pared by 5 bases and J by 2 bases, with 13 bases between. The CDR3 here is CASSTLTGAYEQYF. Written as DNA, the CDR3 is TGTGCCAGCAGTACGTTGACAGGAGCCTACGAGCAGTACTTC.

This sequence joins TRBV14 and TRBJ1-1; TRBD1 agrees at 9 bases. This CDR3 comprises 18 residues. The germline V gene has CDR1 SGHDN and CDR2 FVKESK. V trimming: 1 base; J trimming: 3 bases; junction bases outside the gene matches: 12. CDR3 bases: TGTGCCAGCAGCCAAGCGACGGGACAGGGCGAGATGGACACTGAAGCTTTCTTT. This codes for CASSQATGQGEMDTEAFF. The whole variable domain, filled in from reference TRBV14 and TRBJ1-1, reads EAGVTQFPSHSVIEKGQTVTLRCDPISGHDNLYWYRRVMGKEIKFLLHFVKESKQDESGMPNNRFLAERTGGTYSTLKVQPAELEDSGVYFCASSQATGQGEMDTEAFFGQGTRLTVV.

The chain carries TRBV30 and TRBJ1-2, with 7 bases matching TRBD1. The junction had 4 bases not matched to a gene; V was cut back by 3 bases and J by 3 bases. There are 13 residues in the CDR3. CDR1 GTSNPN and CDR2 SVGIG come from the germline V gene (reference sequence). The CDR3 coding sequence is TGTGCCTGGAGAGGGGGCAGCGACTATGGCTACACCTTC. Protein product: CAWRGGSDYGYTF.

The chain links TRBV6-6 to TRBJ2-3, with a weak D call TRBD2 (6 bases). The V gene lost 7 bases and the J gene lost 2 bases, with 13 bases spanning the gap. The CDR3 extends over 14 amino acids. Per germline, CDR1 MNHNY and CDR2 SVGAGI (reference sequence). CDR3 amino acids: CASTLAATTDTQYF. DNA of the CDR3: TGTGCCAGCACGTTAGCGGCAACCACAGATACGCAGTATTTT.

J is TRBJ1-2 and V is TRBV7-6; 10 bases line up with TRBD1. Unmatched junction bases numbered 16, after V lost 4 bases and J lost 8 bases. The CDR3 contains 17 residues. Germline V CDR1 and CDR2: SGHVS, FNYEAQ. The CDR3 loop reads CASSSGQGTYLKFGYTF. CDR3 nucleotides: TGTGCCAGCAGCTCGGGACAGGGGACGTACTTAAAGTTCGGCTACACCTTC.

The chain joins TRBV5-6 to TRBJ2-3; D uncertain. V was shortened by 2 bases and J by 2 bases, with 0 bases between the two germline ends. Germline assignment: CDR1 SGHDT and CDR2 YYEEEE. This CDR3 has 11 amino acids. The CDR3 spells CASSFTDTQYF. The CDR3, as DNA: TGTGCCAGCAGCTTCACAGATACGCAGTATTTT.

The chain combines TRBV27 with TRBJ1-2, with 7 nucleotides matching TRBD1. CDR1 and CDR2 (germline): MNHEY, SMNVEV (reference sequence). Trimming removed 6 bases from V and 1 base from J; junction bases left unmatched: 5. The CDR3 contains 14 residues. CDR3 sequence (DNA): TGTGCCAGCAGCCCTGGGACAGTTAACTATGGCTACACCTTC. Its protein is CASSPGTVNYGYTF.

The chain couples TRBV9 to TRBJ2-7, with 9 bases matching TRBD1. CDR1 and CDR2 from the germline V gene are SGDLS and YYNGEE. After removal of 0 bases from V and 3 bases from J, the junction contained 4 bases not matched to a gene. The CDR3 is 15 residues long. CDR3 amino acids: CASSVDTGQGYEQYF. CDR3 DNA sequence: TGTGCCAGCAGCGTAGATACGGGACAGGGCTACGAGCAGTACTTC.

The V gene is TRBV7-6, the J gene TRBJ2-7; 7 bases map to TRBD1. Trimming removed 5 bases from V and 0 bases from J; junction bases left unmatched: 7. This CDR3 spans 15 amino acids. Germline CDR1 and CDR2: SGHVS and FNYEAQ. The CDR3 loop reads CASSPGQASSYEQYF. The CDR3 region has the DNA TGTGCCAGCAGCCCCGGACAGGCGAGCTCCTACGAGCAGTACTTC.

The chain is built from TRBV7-9 and TRBJ1-1; 8 bases are shared with TRBD1. Germline V gene data show CDR1 as SEHNR and CDR2 as FQNEAQ (reference sequence). The V and J ends lost 3 bases and 2 bases, in that order; junction bases with no gene match: 5. The CDR3 runs to 15 residues. CDR3: CASSLWDRLNTEAFF. In DNA form, the CDR3 reads TGTGCCAGCAGCTTGTGGGACAGGCTTAACACTGAAGCTTTCTTT.

The gene calls are TRBV5-6 and TRBJ2-7; D might be TRBD2 (5 bases). The CDR3 spans 14 residues. Germline V gene sequence: CDR1 SGHDT, CDR2 YYEEEE. V lost 4 bases and J lost 5, with 16 bases in between. The CDR3 nucleotides are TGTGCCAGCAGCCCTACGGGATCCGAAGACGAGCAGTACTTC. Amino acid sequence: CASSPTGSEDEQYF.

The J gene is TRBJ1-3, the V gene TRBV28; D is unclear. V gave up 2 bases and J gave up 0 bases, with 8 bases separating them. The CDR3 is 15 amino acids. From germline, CDR1 is MDHEN and CDR2 SYDVKM. The DNA for the CDR3 is TGTGCCAGCAGTTTAGGCTCAGGCTCTGGAAACACCATATATTTT. Translation gives CASSLGSGSGNTIYF.